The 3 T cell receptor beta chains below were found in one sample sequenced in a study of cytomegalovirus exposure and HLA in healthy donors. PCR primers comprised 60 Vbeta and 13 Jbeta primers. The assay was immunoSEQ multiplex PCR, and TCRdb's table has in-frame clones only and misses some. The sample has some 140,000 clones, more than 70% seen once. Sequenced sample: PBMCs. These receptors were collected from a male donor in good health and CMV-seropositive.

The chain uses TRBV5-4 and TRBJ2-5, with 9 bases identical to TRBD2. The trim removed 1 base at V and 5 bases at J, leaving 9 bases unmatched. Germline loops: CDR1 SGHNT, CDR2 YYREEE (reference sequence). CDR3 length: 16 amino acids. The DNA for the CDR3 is TGTGCCAGCAGCTTGTTTGGCGGGGGGGCGAAGGAGACCCAGTACTTC. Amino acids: CASSLFGGGAKETQYF. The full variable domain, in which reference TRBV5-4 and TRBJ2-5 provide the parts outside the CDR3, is ETGVTQSPTHLIKTRGQQVTLRCSSQSGHNTVSWYQQALGQGPQFIFQYYREEENGRGNFPPRFSGLQFPNYSSELNVNALELDDSALYLCASSLFGGGAKETQYFGPGTRLLVL.

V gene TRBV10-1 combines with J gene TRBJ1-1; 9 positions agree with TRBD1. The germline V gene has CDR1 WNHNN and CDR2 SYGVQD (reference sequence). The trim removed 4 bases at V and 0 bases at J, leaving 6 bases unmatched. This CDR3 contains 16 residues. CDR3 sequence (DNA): TGCGCCAGCAGTGGGGGACAGGGACGGATGAACACTGAAGCTTTCTTT. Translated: CASSGGQGRMNTEAFF.

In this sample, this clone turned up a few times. The CDR3 DNA reads TGCGCCAGCCAGAGGGGCCAGGGGGCCTCAAATCAGCCCCAGCATTTT. It codes for CASQRGQGASNQPQHF. This rearrangement joins TRBV10-2 to TRBJ1-5; TRBD1 agrees at 8 bases. Looked up from germline, CDR1 is WSHSY and CDR2 is SAAADI. This CDR3 region has 16 residues. The J segment lost 4 bases and the V segment lost 8 bases, leaving 13 bases of the junction unmatched.